Presented here are 15 T cell receptor beta chains from one specimen sequenced in a study of blood T cell repertoires in COVID-19. Libraries were prepared by immunoSEQ multiplex PCR; TCRdb keeps only in-frame clonotypes and omits some of them. The table has around 68,000 clones, 80% to 90% seen once. Input material: peripheral blood. The receptors were sampled from a man aged 45-65 years with acute or convalescent COVID-19.

The chain has TRBV14 and TRBJ2-7, with D perhaps matching TRBD1 (6 bases). CDR3 length equals 20 residues. V lost 3 bases and J lost 2, with 29 bases in between. Looked up from germline, CDR1 is SGHDN and CDR2 is FVKESK. Here the CDR3 DNA reads TGTGCCAGCAGCCAGGAGATCCCCCAGGGCGAACTAGGACAGACCTACGAGCAGTACTTC. The encoded protein is CASSQEIPQGELGQTYEQYF.

V is TRBV27 and J is TRBJ1-1; D not resolved. Germline V gene lookup returns CDR1 MNHEY and CDR2 SMNVEV (reference sequence). The CDR3 length is 15 residues. Between the trimmed V and J ends, which lost 5 bases and 5 bases, there was a span of 18 bases. The CDR3 DNA is TGTGCCAGCAGTCCCACCGTTTTGCCCTATACTGAAGCTTTCTTT. Protein product: CASSPTVLPYTEAFF.

The rearrangement uses TRBV7-9 and TRBJ2-7; 8 nucleotides agree with TRBD1. The CDR3 has 15 residues. Germline V gene sequence: CDR1 SEHNR, CDR2 FQNEAQ (reference sequence). Trimming at V came to 5 bases and at J to 5 bases, leaving 11 bases not matched to a gene. As DNA, the CDR3 is TGTGCCAGCAGCGCCTGGACAGGGAAATCCCACGAGCAGTACTTC. It codes for CASSAWTGKSHEQYF.

V usage is TRBV5-1 and J usage is TRBJ1-1; tentative D call: TRBD1 (5 bases). Germline-derived CDR1 and CDR2 are SGHRS and YFSETQ. This CDR3 has 13 amino acids. V lost 3 bases and J lost 1, with 7 bases in between. The CDR3, as DNA: TGCGCCAGCAGCTACGGACAGAACACTGAAGCTTTCTTT. This codes for CASSYGQNTEAFF. Filled out from reference TRBV5-1 and TRBJ1-1, the complete variable domain reads KAGVTQTPRYLIKTRGQQVTLSCSPISGHRSVSWYQQTPGQGLQFLFEYFSETQRNKGNFPGRFSGRQFSNSRSEMNVSTLELGDSALYLCASSYGQNTEAFFGQGTRLTVV.

The rearrangement links TRBV28 to TRBJ1-1, with 7 bases identical to TRBD1. CDR3 length: 14 residues. Germline CDR1 reads MDHEN; CDR2 reads SYDVKM. The trim removed 3 bases at V and 7 bases at J, leaving 8 bases unmatched. The CDR3 bases are TGTGCCAGCAGTTTCACAGGGGTAGGTGATGAAGCTTTCTTT. It yields the protein CASSFTGVGDEAFF.

This clone was seen only once. The V and J genes are TRBV29-1 and TRBJ2-7; the D gene is possibly TRBD1 (6 bases). The CDR3 has 13 residues. Trimming shortened V by 6 bases and J by 3 bases, and 15 bases separated the two germline ends. In germline, CDR1 is SQVTM, CDR2 ANQGSEA. CDR3 nucleotides: TGCAGCGTCGACCAGGGGCCTCTCTACGAGCAGTACGTC. Protein: CSVDQGPLYEQYV.

The chain couples TRBV4-3 to TRBJ1-1; TRBD1 is a possible D gene (6 bases). Trimming removed 1 base from V and 4 bases from J, with 16 bases in between. Germline loops: CDR1 LGHNA, CDR2 YSLEER. CDR3 size: 16 residues. CDR3 sequence: CASSQGFQGSGTEAFF. The CDR3 nucleotides read TGCGCCAGCAGCCAAGGATTCCAGGGGAGCGGCACTGAAGCTTTCTTT.

The V call is TRBV4-3, the J call TRBJ1-1, with 9 bases matching TRBD1. Germline CDR1 reads LGHNA; CDR2 reads YSLEER. CDR3 size: 14 residues. Trimming removed 4 bases from V and 5 bases from J; junction bases left unmatched: 5. Here the CDR3 DNA reads TGCGCCAGCAGCCCTGGGACAGGGTGGACTGAAGCTTTCTTT. Translation: CASSPGTGWTEAFF.

The chain recombines TRBV2 with TRBJ2-1, with 9 bases identical to TRBD2. This CDR3 has 15 residues. Germline CDR1 and CDR2: SNHLY and FYNNEI. V was clipped by 5 bases and J by 9 bases; unmatched bases: 11. The CDR3 DNA sequence: TGTGCCAGCAGTCCCCTGGGGGGACTAGCTACTGAGCAGTTCTTC. It translates to CASSPLGGLATEQFF.

J is TRBJ2-7 and V is TRBV6-2 or TRBV6-3, with TRBD2 matching 7 bases. This CDR3 has 14 amino acids. The J segment lost 1 base and the V segment lost 4 bases, leaving 4 bases of the junction unmatched. CDR1 and CDR2 from the germline V gene are MNHEY and SVGEGT. CDR3 residues: CASSSPGGSYEQYF. The CDR3 nucleotides read TGTGCCAGCAGTTCTCCGGGGGGATCCTACGAGCAGTACTTC.

This sequence joins TRBV24-1 and TRBJ2-1; D possibly corresponds to TRBD2 (5 bases). The CDR3 runs to 16 residues. Deletions cut 5 bases from V and 0 bases from J, with 13 bases between. Germline CDR1 KGHDR, CDR2 SFDVKD. The CDR3 DNA reads as TGTGCCACCAGTGGTCTCCGGGGAAGCTCCTACAATGAGCAGTTCTTC. The encoded protein is CATSGLRGSSYNEQFF.

The chain carries TRBV7-2 and TRBJ2-2, with a weak D call TRBD2 (6 bases). Germline V gives CDR1 SGHTA, CDR2 FQGNSA. V was cut by 5 bases and J by 7 bases, with 17 bases left in between. CDR3 length: 15 residues. The CDR3 here is CASSPHAGRSGELFF. Here the CDR3 DNA reads TGTGCCAGCAGCCCTCATGCGGGGCGTAGCGGGGAGCTGTTTTTT.

The chain carries TRBV6-5 and TRBJ1-1; D is undetermined. The V end lost 6 bases, the J end lost 1 base, and 9 bases lay between the germline ends. Germline lookup yields CDR1 MNHEY and CDR2 SVGAGI. CDR3 length: 13 residues. This chain's CDR3 is CASRLQSNTEAFF. CDR3 DNA: TGTGCCAGCAGATTACAGTCGAACACTGAAGCTTTCTTT.

J is TRBJ1-6 and V is TRBV14, with a weak D call TRBD1 (6 bases). There are 16 residues in the CDR3. CDR1 is SGHDN, CDR2 FVKESK, per germline. V lost 1 base, J lost 7 bases, and 14 bases lay in between. The CDR3 reads CASSQGVGHRNSPLHF. The CDR3 DNA reads TGTGCCAGCAGCCAAGGCGTGGGACACAGGAATTCACCCCTCCACTTT.

The DNA of the CDR3 is TGTGCCAGCAGCTTAGAGGGGCCGGGCTACACCTTC. Amino acids: CASSLEGPGYTF. The V gene is TRBV7-9, the J gene TRBJ1-2; possibly TRBD1 for D (5 bases). The V end lost 1 base, the J end lost 8 bases, and 8 bases lay between the germline ends. Germline V gene lookup returns CDR1 SEHNR and CDR2 FQNEAQ (reference sequence). This CDR3 contains 12 residues.